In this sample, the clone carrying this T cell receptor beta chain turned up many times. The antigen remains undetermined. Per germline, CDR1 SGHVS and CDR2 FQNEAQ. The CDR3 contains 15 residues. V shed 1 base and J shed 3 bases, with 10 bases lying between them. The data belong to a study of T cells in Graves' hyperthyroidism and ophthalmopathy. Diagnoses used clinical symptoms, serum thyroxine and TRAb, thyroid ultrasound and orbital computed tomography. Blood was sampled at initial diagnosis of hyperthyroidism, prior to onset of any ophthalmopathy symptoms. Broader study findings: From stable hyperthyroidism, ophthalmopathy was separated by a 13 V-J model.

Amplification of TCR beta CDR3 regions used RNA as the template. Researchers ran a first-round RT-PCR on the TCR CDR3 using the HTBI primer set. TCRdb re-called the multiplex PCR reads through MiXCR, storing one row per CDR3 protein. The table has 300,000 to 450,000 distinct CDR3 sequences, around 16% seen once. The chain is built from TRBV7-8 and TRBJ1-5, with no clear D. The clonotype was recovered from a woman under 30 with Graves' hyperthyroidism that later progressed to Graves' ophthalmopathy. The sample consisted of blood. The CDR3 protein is CASSLEEGINQPQHF. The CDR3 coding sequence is TGTGCCAGCAGCTTAGAAGAAGGGATCAATCAGCCCCAGCATTTT.